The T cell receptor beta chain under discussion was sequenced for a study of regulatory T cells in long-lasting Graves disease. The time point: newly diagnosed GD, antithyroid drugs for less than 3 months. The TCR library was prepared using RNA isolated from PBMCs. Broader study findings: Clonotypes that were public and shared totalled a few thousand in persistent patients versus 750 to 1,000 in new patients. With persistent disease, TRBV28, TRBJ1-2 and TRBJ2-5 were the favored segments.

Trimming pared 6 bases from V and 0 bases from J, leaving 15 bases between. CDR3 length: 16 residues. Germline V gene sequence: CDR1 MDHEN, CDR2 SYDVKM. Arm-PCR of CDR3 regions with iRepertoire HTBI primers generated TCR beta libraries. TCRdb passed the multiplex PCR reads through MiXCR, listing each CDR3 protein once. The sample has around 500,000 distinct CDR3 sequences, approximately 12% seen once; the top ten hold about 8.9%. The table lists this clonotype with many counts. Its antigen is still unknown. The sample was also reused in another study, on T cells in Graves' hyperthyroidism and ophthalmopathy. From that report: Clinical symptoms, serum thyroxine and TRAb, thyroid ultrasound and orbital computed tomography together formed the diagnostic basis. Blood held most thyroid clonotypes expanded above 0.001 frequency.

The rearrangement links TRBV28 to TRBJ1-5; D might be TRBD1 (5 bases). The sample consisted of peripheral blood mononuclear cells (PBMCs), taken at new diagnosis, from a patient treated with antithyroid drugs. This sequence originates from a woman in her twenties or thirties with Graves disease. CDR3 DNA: TGTGCCAGCAGCCCCGGGGGTGCCCTTAGCAATCAGCCCCAGCATTTT. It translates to CASSPGGALSNQPQHF.